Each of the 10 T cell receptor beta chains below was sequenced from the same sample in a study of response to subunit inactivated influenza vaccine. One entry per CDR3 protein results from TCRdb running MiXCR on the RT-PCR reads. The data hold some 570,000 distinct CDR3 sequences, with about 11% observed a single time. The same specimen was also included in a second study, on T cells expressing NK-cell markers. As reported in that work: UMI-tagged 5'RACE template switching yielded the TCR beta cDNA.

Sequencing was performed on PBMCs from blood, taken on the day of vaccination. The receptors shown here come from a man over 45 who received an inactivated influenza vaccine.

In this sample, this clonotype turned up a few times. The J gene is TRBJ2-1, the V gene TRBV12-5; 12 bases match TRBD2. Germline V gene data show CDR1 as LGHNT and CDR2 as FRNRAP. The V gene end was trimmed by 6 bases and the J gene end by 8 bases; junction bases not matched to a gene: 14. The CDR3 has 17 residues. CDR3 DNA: TGTGCTAGTGGCCCTCCAAGTCTAGCGGGAGGGCCACATGAGCAGTTCTTC. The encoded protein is CASGPPSLAGGPHEQFF.

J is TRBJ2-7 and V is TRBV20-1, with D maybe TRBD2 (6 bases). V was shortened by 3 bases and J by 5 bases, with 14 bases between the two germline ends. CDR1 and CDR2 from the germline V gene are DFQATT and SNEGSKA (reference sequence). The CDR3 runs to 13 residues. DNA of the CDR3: TGCAGTGCTAGGAGGTTGACTAGTAACGAGCAGTACTTC. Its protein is CSARRLTSNEQYF.

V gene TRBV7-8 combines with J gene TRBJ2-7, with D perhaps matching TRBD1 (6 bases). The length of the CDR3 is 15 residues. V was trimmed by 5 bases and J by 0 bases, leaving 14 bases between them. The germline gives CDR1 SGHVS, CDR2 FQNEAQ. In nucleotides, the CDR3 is TGTGCCAGCAGCCAATCGGGACACCCCTCCTACGAGCAGTACTTC. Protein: CASSQSGHPSYEQYF.

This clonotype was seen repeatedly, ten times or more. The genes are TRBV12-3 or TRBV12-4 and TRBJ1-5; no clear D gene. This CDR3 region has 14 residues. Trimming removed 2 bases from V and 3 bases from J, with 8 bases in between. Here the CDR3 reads CASSLRRDNQPQHF. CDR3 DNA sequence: TGTGCCAGCAGTTTAAGGCGAGACAATCAGCCCCAGCATTTT.

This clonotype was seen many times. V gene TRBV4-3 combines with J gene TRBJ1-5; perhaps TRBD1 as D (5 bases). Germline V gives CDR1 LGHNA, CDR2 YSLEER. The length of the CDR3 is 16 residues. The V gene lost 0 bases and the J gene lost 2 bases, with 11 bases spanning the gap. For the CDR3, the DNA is TGCGCCAGCAGCCAAGAAGGGCAGGGACGCAATCAGCCCCAGCATTTT. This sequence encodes CASSQEGQGRNQPQHF.

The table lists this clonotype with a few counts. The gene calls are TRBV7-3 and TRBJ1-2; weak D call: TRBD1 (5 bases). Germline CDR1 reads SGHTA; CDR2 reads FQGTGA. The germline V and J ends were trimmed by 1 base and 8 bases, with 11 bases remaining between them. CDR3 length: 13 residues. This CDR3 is CASSLRRGGGYTF. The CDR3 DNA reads TGTGCCAGCAGCTTAAGGAGGGGAGGCGGCTACACCTTC.

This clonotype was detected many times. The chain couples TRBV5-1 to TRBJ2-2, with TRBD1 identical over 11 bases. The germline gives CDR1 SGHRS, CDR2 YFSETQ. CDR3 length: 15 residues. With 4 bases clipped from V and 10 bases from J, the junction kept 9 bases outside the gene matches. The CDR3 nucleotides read TGCGCCAGCAGCGTGGGACAGGGGGTGTTGGAGGAGCTGTTTTTT. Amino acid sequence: CASSVGQGVLEELFF. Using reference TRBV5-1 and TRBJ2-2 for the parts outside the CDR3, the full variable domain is KAGVTQTPRYLIKTRGQQVTLSCSPISGHRSVSWYQQTPGQGLQFLFEYFSETQRNKGNFPGRFSGRQFSNSRSEMNVSTLELGDSALYLCASSVGQGVLEELFFGEGSRLTVL.

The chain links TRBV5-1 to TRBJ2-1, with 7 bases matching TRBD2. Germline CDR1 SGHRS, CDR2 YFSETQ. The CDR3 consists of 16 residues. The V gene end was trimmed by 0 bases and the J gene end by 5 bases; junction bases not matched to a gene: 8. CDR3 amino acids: CASSLGPAGSNNEQFF. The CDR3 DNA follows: TGCGCCAGCAGCTTGGGTCCAGCGGGGTCGAACAATGAGCAGTTCTTC.

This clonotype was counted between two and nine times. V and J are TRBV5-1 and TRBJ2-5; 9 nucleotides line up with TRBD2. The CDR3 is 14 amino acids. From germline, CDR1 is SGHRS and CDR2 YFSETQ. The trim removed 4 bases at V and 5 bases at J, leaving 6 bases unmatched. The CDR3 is CASSVSGGVETQYF. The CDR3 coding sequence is TGCGCCAGCAGCGTTAGCGGGGGTGTGGAGACCCAGTACTTC.

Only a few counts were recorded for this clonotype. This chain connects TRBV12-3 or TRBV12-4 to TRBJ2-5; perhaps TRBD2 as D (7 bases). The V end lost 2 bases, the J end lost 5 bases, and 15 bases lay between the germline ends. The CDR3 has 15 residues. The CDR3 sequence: CASSLRGGSAETQYF. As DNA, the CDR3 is TGTGCCAGCAGTTTAAGGGGGGGCTCAGCGGAGACCCAGTACTTC.